Each of the 2 T cell receptor beta chains below was sequenced from the same sample in a study of T-cell reconstitution after alpha-beta-depleted transplantation in children. TCRbeta library construction was performed incorporating unique molecular identifiers. TCRdb ran MiXCR on the PCR reads and lists one entry per CDR3 protein. The sample carries 600,000 to 800,000 distinct CDR3 sequences, approximately 14% recorded once. The specimen comprised PBMCs, sampled before TCRalphabeta/CD19-depleted stem cell transplant. The receptors here all came from a girl between 2 and 10 years old with congenital amegakaryocytic thrombocytopenia, due to receive a stem cell transplant.

J is TRBJ2-7 and V is TRBV10-2; TRBD1 aligns across 8 bases. The CDR3 consists of 15 residues. V trimming: 7 bases; J trimming: 5 bases; junction bases outside the gene matches: 13. Germline V gene data show CDR1 as WSHSY and CDR2 as SAAADI. The chain's CDR3 is CASTGPMDRENEQYF. The CDR3 DNA follows: TGCGCCAGCACGGGACCGATGGACAGGGAGAACGAGCAGTACTTC.

This clonotype showed up many times. The chain couples TRBV29-1 to TRBJ1-3, with D possibly being TRBD1 (6 bases). CDR1 and CDR2 (germline): SQVTM, ANQGSEA. V lost 5 bases and J lost 2, with 10 bases in between. CDR3 length equals 13 residues. The CDR3, as DNA: TGCAGCGTTTCAGGGGATACTGGAAACACCATATATTTT. Its protein product is CSVSGDTGNTIYF.